Each of the 12 T cell receptor beta chains below was sequenced from the same sample in a study of CXCR3-negative and CXCR3-positive naive CD8 T cells. Whole-study results and caveats: TRB CDR3s were more hydrophobic in CXCR3-positive than in CXCR3-negative naive cells.

Researchers prepared the TRB cDNA libraries using 5' RACE with UMI labels. TCRdb re-called the 5' RACE reads and shows each CDR3 protein once, DNA omitted. This listing includes more than 100,000 distinct CDR3 sequences. These receptors have no known antigen. The sequencing input was naive CXCR3+ CD8+ T cells from blood. Stated subset: CD45RO-CCR7+CD27+CD95- naive CD8+ T cells expressing CXCR3 (TNR3+). The receptors originated from a human donor in good health. Some clones in this sample may be carry-over from other donors' samples.

The chain couples TRBV13 to TRBJ2-1. This CDR3 contains 15 residues. CDR1 and CDR2 (germline): PRHDT, FYEKMQ (reference sequence). This CDR3 is CASSHGGSSYNEQFF.

The chain employs TRBV9 and TRBJ2-1; without DNA, the TCRdb call of TRBD2 cannot be checked. From germline, CDR1 is SGDLS and CDR2 YYNGEE. The CDR3 has 16 amino acids. The CDR3 region is CASSVVGLAGYNEQFF.

J is TRBJ2-1 and V is TRBV21-1. TRBV21-1 is designated a pseudogene. The CDR3 loop spans 13 amino acids. CDR3 sequence reads: CASPKQAYNEQFF.

The chain employs TRBV12-3 or TRBV12-4 and TRBJ2-5; TCRdb outputs TRBD2, but without DNA this stays unchecked. The CDR3 has 15 residues. CDR3 sequence reads: CASSLGSPKIWAQYF.

The chain employs TRBV28 and TRBJ2-7. CDR3 length: 13 amino acids. Germline lookup yields CDR1 MDHEN and CDR2 SYDVKM. CDR3 loop: CASSLPWSSEQYF.

The chain carries TRBV5-1 and TRBJ2-7. Germline values: CDR1 SGHRS, CDR2 YFSETQ. This CDR3 comprises 16 residues. CDR3 region: CASSLAAWEDTWEQYF.

The J gene is TRBJ2-7, the V gene TRBV12-3 or TRBV12-4. The CDR3 is made up of 14 amino acids. The CDR3 is CASSQAGGPYEQYF.

The CDR3 here is CASSYGDLAGVANEQFF. The chain has TRBV6-5 and TRBJ2-1; TCRdb calls TRBD2, which cannot be checked without DNA. Per the germline V gene, CDR1 is MNHEY and CDR2 is SVGAGI. The CDR3 runs 17 residues.

The J gene is TRBJ1-2, the V gene TRBV29-1; TCRdb calls TRBD1, which cannot be checked without DNA. The germline gives CDR1 SQVTM, CDR2 ANQGSEA. CDR3 length equals 13 residues. This CDR3 reads CSVEPPLGYGYTF. Full variable domain (remainder filled in from reference TRBV29-1 and TRBJ1-2): SAVISQKPSRDICQRGTSLTIQCQVDSQVTMMFWYRQQPGQSLTLIATANQGSEATYESGFVIDKFPISRPNLTFSTLTVSNMSPEDSSIYLCSVEPPLGYGYTFGSGTRLTVV.

The rearrangement joins TRBV7-9 to TRBJ1-1; TCRdb outputs TRBD1, but without DNA this stays unchecked. This CDR3 contains 13 residues. Per germline, CDR1 SEHNR and CDR2 FQNEAQ (reference sequence). The CDR3 region is CASSGGLDTEAFF. Combining the CDR3 with reference TRBV7-9 and TRBJ1-1 gives the whole variable domain DTGVSQNPRHKITKRGQNVTFRCDPISEHNRLYWYRQTLGQGPEFLTYFQNEAQLEKSRLLSDRFSAERPKGSFSTLEIQRTEQGDSAMYLCASSGGLDTEAFFGQGTRLTVV.

CDR3 sequence reads: CASSTPTGTKPYEQYF. This sequence joins TRBV7-8 and TRBJ2-7; no DNA is available, so the TRBD2 call from TCRdb remains unchecked. The CDR3 totals 16 residues. Germline CDR1 SGHVS, CDR2 FQNEAQ.

The chain has TRBV5-5 and TRBJ1-6; the TRBD1 assignment by TCRdb is unverifiable without DNA. Germline values: CDR1 SGHKS, CDR2 YYEKEE (reference sequence). This CDR3 is 18 amino acids long. The chain's CDR3 is CASSLDAPPGPYNSPLHF.